This entry lists 24 T cell receptor beta chains sequenced from one sample in a study of identical twins. Via MiXCR, TCRdb re-called the 5' RACE reads, giving one row per CDR3 protein. The sample holds 500,000 to 550,000 distinct CDR3 sequences, around 20% seen once. The data were also submitted as part of a second study, on T cells expressing NK-cell markers.

The specimen was CD4+ T cells sorted from blood. These receptors came from a woman aged 18-29 years in good health.

The chain employs TRBV20-1 and TRBJ1-6; D remains unclear. CDR3 length: 13 residues. The germline V gene has CDR1 DFQATT and CDR2 SNEGSKA (reference sequence). Trimming removed 7 bases at V and 6 bases at J, with 13 bases between. The CDR3 loop is CSGGVDRNSPLHF. CDR3 sequence (DNA): TGCAGTGGGGGAGTGGACCGTAATTCACCCCTCCACTTT.

This clonotype has a handful of counts. The chain is built from TRBV20-1 and TRBJ2-1; D may be TRBD2 (5 bases). V was shortened by 6 bases and J by 7 bases, with 16 bases between the two germline ends. Germline CDR1 DFQATT, CDR2 SNEGSKA (reference sequence). The CDR3 is made up of 13 amino acids. In DNA form, the CDR3 reads TGCAGTGCCCTCAAGCAGCGGTGGAATGAGCAGTTCTTC. It is translated as CSALKQRWNEQFF.

This clonotype was recorded once. V usage is TRBV15 and J usage is TRBJ2-7; no definite D call. V gave up 1 base and J gave up 5 bases, with 18 bases separating them. The germline V gene has CDR1 LNHNV and CDR2 YYDKDF (reference sequence). The CDR3 runs 16 residues. This CDR3 reads CATSRALTDLGHEQYF. CDR3 bases: TGTGCCACCAGCAGAGCCTTAACAGATTTAGGACACGAGCAGTACTTC.

The chain links TRBV7-8 to TRBJ2-7; D is unresolved. The V gene lost 1 base and the J gene lost 5 bases, with 9 bases spanning the gap. The V gene's germline CDR1 is SGHVS and CDR2 FQNEAQ. The CDR3 consists of 13 residues. CDR3 sequence reads: CASSLVLVHEQYF. Here the CDR3 DNA reads TGTGCCAGCAGCTTAGTCTTGGTCCACGAGCAGTACTTC.

A few counts support this clonotype. The V and J genes are TRBV25-1 and TRBJ2-7; 14 nucleotides match TRBD2. In germline, CDR1 is MGHDK, CDR2 SYGVNS. The CDR3 consists of 16 residues. Unmatched junction bases numbered 5, after V lost 2 bases and J lost 5 bases. CDR3 sequence (DNA): TGTGCCAGCAGTGAAGGGGGGACTAGCGGGAGCCACGAGCAGTACTTC. Encoded protein: CASSEGGTSGSHEQYF.

This clonotype was counted at least ten times. The J gene is TRBJ1-3, the V gene TRBV12-3 or TRBV12-4; 8 bases match TRBD1. The CDR3 spans 13 residues. V dropped 4 bases and J dropped 4; count of bases not matched to a gene: 0. CDR3 bases: TGTGCCAGCAGTTGGACAGGGGGAAACACCATATATTTT. Translated, it gives CASSWTGGNTIYF.

This clonotype occurred once. V is TRBV7-9 and J is TRBJ2-1; D is perhaps TRBD1 (6 bases). CDR1 is SEHNR and CDR2 is FQNEAQ in the germline V gene (reference sequence). The CDR3 runs to 15 residues. Trimming cost V 6 bases and J 3 bases, with 15 bases left between them. CDR3 loop: CASSSEGRGYNEQFF. CDR3 sequence (DNA): TGTGCCAGCAGTTCCGAAGGCAGGGGCTACAATGAGCAGTTCTTC.

The chain carries TRBV5-1 and TRBJ2-1; 9 bases fit TRBD2. The V gene's germline CDR1 is SGHRS and CDR2 YFSETQ. The CDR3 sequence is 15 residues long. V gave up 7 bases and J gave up 6 bases; unmatched junction bases: 11. This CDR3 is CASRGGGGAGNEQFF. Here the CDR3 DNA reads TGCGCCAGCCGCGGCGGCGGGGGGGCGGGCAATGAGCAGTTCTTC.

This clonotype has ten or more counts. The chain recombines TRBV5-1 with TRBJ1-2; D might be TRBD1 (6 bases). V was trimmed by 0 bases and J by 8 bases, leaving 11 bases between them. The length of the CDR3 is 13 residues. Germline CDR1 SGHRS, CDR2 YFSETQ. The CDR3 DNA follows: TGCGCCAGCAGCTTGGAACAGGGAGGCGGCTACACCTTC. Its translation: CASSLEQGGGYTF.

The count of this clonotype is one. The genes are TRBV2 and TRBJ2-5; no firm D call. V gave up 6 bases and J gave up 5 bases, with 22 bases separating them. This CDR3 comprises 16 residues. CDR1 SNHLY and CDR2 FYNNEI come from the germline V gene. In DNA, the CDR3 is TGTGCCAGCAGACTACTTCGCTCGGGCGTTCGGGAGACCCAGTACTTC. Protein sequence: CASRLLRSGVRETQYF.

The chain has TRBV20-1 and TRBJ1-1, with TRBD1 as a possible D gene (6 bases). The V gene lost 5 bases and the J gene lost 0 bases, with 16 bases spanning the gap. Germline V gives CDR1 DFQATT, CDR2 SNEGSKA (reference sequence). This CDR3 spans 15 amino acids. CDR3 loop: CSAVRDTLVNTEAFF. CDR3 in DNA: TGCAGTGCTGTACGGGACACCCTCGTGAACACTGAAGCTTTCTTT.

The rearrangement joins TRBV7-7 to TRBJ2-1, with 10 bases lining up with TRBD2. CDR3 length equals 13 residues. V was pared by 1 base and J by 13 bases, with 4 bases of the junction left unmatched. Germline lookup yields CDR1 SSHAT and CDR2 FNYEAQ (reference sequence). This CDR3 is CASSLGLAGVQFF. The CDR3 DNA follows: TGTGCCAGCAGCTTAGGGCTAGCGGGAGTACAGTTCTTC.

The chain uses TRBV5-1 and TRBJ2-3; D not resolved. CDR3 length: 14 amino acids. CDR1 is SGHRS and CDR2 is YFSETQ in the germline V gene. V was clipped by 2 bases and J by 4 bases, with 11 bases between them. CDR3 sequence: CASSFSSRADTQYF. Written as DNA, the CDR3 is TGCGCCAGCAGCTTTTCATCCCGCGCAGATACGCAGTATTTT. The whole variable domain, remainder taken from reference TRBV5-1 and TRBJ2-3, is KAGVTQTPRYLIKTRGQQVTLSCSPISGHRSVSWYQQTPGQGLQFLFEYFSETQRNKGNFPGRFSGRQFSNSRSEMNVSTLELGDSALYLCASSFSSRADTQYFGPGTRLTVL.

This clonotype was seen a handful of times. The V and J genes are TRBV12-3 or TRBV12-4 and TRBJ2-3; perhaps TRBD1 as D (5 bases). There are 15 residues in the CDR3. The V and J ends lost 5 bases and 3 bases respectively, with 15 bases between them. The DNA of the CDR3 is TGTGCCAGCAGTCCTCAGGGCACCCTTACAGATACGCAGTATTTT. Translated, it gives CASSPQGTLTDTQYF.

V and J are TRBV12-3 or TRBV12-4 and TRBJ2-3; a possible D gene is TRBD2 (5 bases). This CDR3 is 14 amino acids long. With 4 bases removed from V and 2 bases from J, the gap between germline ends came to 10 bases. The CDR3 spells CASSSQRYTDTQYF. In DNA, the CDR3 is TGTGCCAGCAGTTCACAGCGGTACACAGATACGCAGTATTTT.

This clonotype was counted many times. The chain joins TRBV6-1 to TRBJ2-7; 9 positions match TRBD1. This CDR3 is built from 15 residues. The V gene's germline CDR1 is MNHNS and CDR2 SASEGT. V shed 6 bases and J 1 base; nucleotides not matched to a gene: 7. The CDR3 nucleotides are TGTGCCAGCAGAATGGGACAGGGTGGGTCCTACGAGCAGTACTTC. Translation: CASRMGQGGSYEQYF.

The chain has TRBV20-1 and TRBJ1-1; D possibly corresponds to TRBD1 (6 bases). In germline, CDR1 is DFQATT, CDR2 SNEGSKA (reference sequence). CDR3 size: 12 residues. V was clipped by 2 bases and J by 8 bases, with 12 bases between them. This CDR3 reads CSARTWTVEAFF. CDR3 bases: TGCAGTGCTAGAACCTGGACAGTGGAAGCTTTCTTT.

A few counts support this clonotype. V is TRBV20-1 and J is TRBJ1-4; no firm D call. CDR3 length: 13 residues. Trimming cost V 0 bases and J 15 bases, with 17 bases left between them. Germline V gene lookup returns CDR1 DFQATT and CDR2 SNEGSKA (reference sequence). DNA of the CDR3: TGCAGTGCTAGAGACCCAGGATCCGAAACGATGTTTTTT. It is translated as CSARDPGSETMFF.

This clonotype was counted a few times. Compared with germline, one end of the junction differs, possibly owing to a read error. The chain uses TRBV9 and TRBJ2-2; unclear D gene. Germline values: CDR1 SGDLS, CDR2 YYNGEE. The CDR3 covers 10 residues. The CDR3 bases are TGTGCCAGCAGCGTAGAGAGCGAAATTTTT. Translated, it gives CASSVESEIF.

The chain employs TRBV9 and TRBJ1-2; D uncertain. V lost 4 bases, J lost 4 bases, and 11 bases lay in between. CDR3 size: 13 residues. Looked up from germline, CDR1 is SGDLS and CDR2 is YYNGEE. As DNA, the CDR3 is TGTGCCAGCAGCTACGACGCGATCTATGGCTACACCTTC. Residues: CASSYDAIYGYTF.

The chain joins TRBV7-9 to TRBJ2-7; D ambiguous. This CDR3 has 11 residues. V gave up 5 bases and J gave up 3 bases, with 5 bases separating them. Germline values: CDR1 SEHNR, CDR2 FQNEAQ (reference sequence). CDR3 protein: CASSGRYEQYF. CDR3 nucleotide sequence: TGTGCCAGCAGCGGGCGCTACGAGCAGTACTTC.

This clonotype was recorded a few times. The J gene is TRBJ2-5, the V gene TRBV15; D might be TRBD2 (6 bases). Germline CDR1 and CDR2: LNHNV and YYDKDF (reference sequence). There are 15 residues in the CDR3. With 0 bases removed from V and 5 bases from J, the gap between germline ends came to 13 bases. In DNA form, the CDR3 reads TGTGCCACCAGCAGAGATCTGGGGGGTCGGGAGACCCAGTACTTC. Its translation: CATSRDLGGRETQYF.

This chain joins TRBV14 and TRBJ2-3; TRBD2 agrees at 8 bases. Germline V gives CDR1 SGHDN, CDR2 FVKESK. This CDR3 spans 17 amino acids. V shed 4 bases and J 4 bases; nucleotides not matched to a gene: 13. This CDR3 is CASSLLIGRGGPDTQYF. The CDR3 DNA reads TGTGCCAGCAGCCTTCTCATCGGGAGGGGGGGTCCAGATACGCAGTATTTT.

There are many counts of this clonotype. The V and J genes are TRBV6-5 and TRBJ2-7, with 7 bases that match TRBD1. V lost 4 bases, J lost 7 bases, and 7 bases stayed unmatched. CDR3 length equals 13 residues. Germline V gene sequence: CDR1 MNHEY, CDR2 SVGAGI. The CDR3 reads CASSSNRGGEQYF. CDR3 coding DNA: TGTGCCAGCAGTTCCAACAGGGGTGGGGAGCAGTACTTC.